This TCR beta chain was found in a study of monozygotic twins with inflammatory bowel disease. TCRdb re-called the 5' RACE reads and shows each CDR3 protein once, DNA omitted. The sample table sets out just over 300,000 distinct CDR3 sequences. CDR1 is SGHRS and CDR2 is YFSETQ in the germline V gene. CDR3 length equals 14 residues. The clonotype originates from a human donor with ulcerative colitis or Crohn's disease, or a healthy co-twin of an affected twin (not recorded which). The sequencing sample was made of blood. The rearrangement joins TRBV5-1 to TRBJ2-2; TCRdb returns TRBD1, unconfirmable since there is no DNA. CDR3 residues: CASSLAAGPGELFF.